The present entry profiles one TCR beta chain with its context. The assay was immunoSEQ multiplex PCR, and TCRdb's table has in-frame clones only and misses some. This table has about 84,000 clones, roughly 89% appearing once. This record comes from a study of OX40 agonist ivuxolimab in advanced cancers. Germline V gene lookup returns CDR1 SGHDT and CDR2 YYEEEE. There are 15 residues in the CDR3. V gave up 2 bases and J gave up 1 base, with 12 bases separating them. The clonotype originates from an adult with an advanced solid tumor such as melanoma, head and neck, liver or kidney cancer. V and J are TRBV5-6 and TRBJ1-2; D possibly corresponds to TRBD1 (5 bases). The input for sequencing was CD4+ or CD8+ T cells sorted from blood, taken in a trial of the OX40 agonist ivuxolimab. The CDR3 region has the DNA TGTGCCAGCAGCTTTAGGCAGGGTGGTAACTATGGCTACACCTTC. Protein product: CASSFRQGGNYGYTF.